A selection of T cell receptor beta chains follows, all from one sample in a study of T cells after posttransplantation cyclophosphamide. Clones were sequenced by immunoSEQ multiplex PCR, and TCRdb holds only the in-frame ones, with some missing. Among 480 or so clones, about 89% were seen once, and the ten largest hold approximately 3.5%. Sequencing used CD4+ T cells sorted from bone marrow. Receptors were obtained from a man aged 45-65 years. CDR3s include the opening cysteine and the closing phenylalanine or tryptophan. A D gene is named only where the DNA matches it firmly. A row's size may be missing; if present it is once, few, many or a size class.

D gene	V gene	J gene	clone size	CDR3 DNA	CDR3 protein
TRBD1	TRBV6-5	TRBJ1-2	-	TGTGCCAGCAGTTCGAGGACAGGGCGGGGCTATGGCTACACCTTC	CASSSRTGRGYGYTF
TRBD1	TRBV6-1	TRBJ2-5	-	TGTGCCAGCGGAGTCGGGGACAGGGGTGAGACCCAGTACTTC	CASGVGDRGETQYF
-	TRBV6-5	TRBJ2-7	-	TGTGCCAGCAGTTTCCCCCAACAGGCCTACGAGCAGTACTTC	CASSFPQQAYEQYF
-	TRBV20-1	TRBJ2-1	-	TGCAGTGCTAGAGGGAGGAACGAGCAGTTCTTC	CSARGRNEQFF
-	TRBV2	TRBJ2-7	-	TGTGCCAGCAGTGAACAGGCATACGAGCAGTACTTC	CASSEQAYEQYF
TRBD1	TRBV5-1	TRBJ1-3	-	TGCGCCAGCAGGTCTACCGGGACAGGGGCGTCTGGAAACACCATATATTTT	CASRSTGTGASGNTIYF
TRBD1	TRBV28	TRBJ1-2	-	TGTGCCAGCACAACTTCGACAGGGGACCGCTATGGCTACACCTTC	CASTTSTGDRYGYTF
-	TRBV4-1	TRBJ1-2	few	TGCGCCAGCAGCCAACCTCTCCTGGGCCCGAGAGGGGGCTACACCTTC	CASSQPLLGPRGGYTF
TRBD2	TRBV6-1	TRBJ2-4	-	TGTGCCAGCAGTGAAGGACTAGCGGGAGGTTACATTCAGTACTTC	CASSEGLAGGYIQYF
TRBD2	TRBV27	TRBJ2-1	-	TGTGCCAGCAGGGGACGGACTAGCGGGCTCAATGAGCAGTTCTTC	CASRGRTSGLNEQFF
TRBD1	TRBV7-2	TRBJ1-4	-	TGTGCCAGCAGCCCGACAAACCGGGACAGGGATCGAAAACTGTTTTTT	CASSPTNRDRDRKLFF
-	TRBV7-2	TRBJ2-5	-	TGTGCCAGCAGCTTCGGTATCCAAGAGACCCAGTACTTC	CASSFGIQETQYF
-	TRBV19	TRBJ2-1	-	TGTGCCAGTAGTCGTACAGGTCGCCCCAATGAGCAGTTCTTC	CASSRTGRPNEQFF
TRBD2	TRBV4-1	TRBJ2-1	-	TGCGCCAGCAGCCTCCTCGTCTTAGCGGGAAACAATGAGCAGTTCTTC	CASSLLVLAGNNEQFF
TRBD1	TRBV18	TRBJ1-5	-	TGTGCCAGCTCACTAGGGATCGTCGAGGGGGCGGGCGCGACTAATCAGCCCCAGCATTTT	CASSLGIVEGAGATNQPQHF
-	TRBV5-4	TRBJ2-3	-	TGTGCCAGCAGCTCGGAGGATACGCAGTATTTT	CASSSEDTQYF
TRBD2	TRBV19	TRBJ2-1	-	TGTGCCAGTAGTATGAGCGGGGCCTACAATGAGCAGTTCTTC	CASSMSGAYNEQFF
-	TRBV6-5	TRBJ1-1	once	TGTGCCAGCAGTTACGGAGGTCAGGTAGTGACTGAAGCTTTCTTT	CASSYGGQVVTEAFF
-	TRBV25-1	TRBJ2-7	-	TGTGCCAGCAGTGAATTAGGGGACACCGAGCAGTACTTC	CASSELGDTEQYF
-	TRBV28	TRBJ1-2	-	TGTGCCAGCAGTTCATACAAAGGCTACACCTTC	CASSSYKGYTF
-	TRBV7-9	TRBJ2-1	-	TGTGCCAGCAGCCCCATCCGGGGGGCGGGGTTCTTC	CASSPIRGAGFF
-	TRBV7-8	TRBJ1-1	-	TGTGCCAGCAGCTTTGACCGGGAAAACACTGAAGCTTTCTTT	CASSFDRENTEAFF
TRBD2	TRBV11-2	TRBJ2-3	-	TGTGCCAGCAGCCCGCGGGCCAGTTGGCGGGGGGCAGATACGCAGTATTTT	CASSPRASWRGADTQYF
-	TRBV9	TRBJ2-2	-	TGTGCCAGCAGCGTAGCGACCGACAGCACCGAGCTGTTTTTT	CASSVATDSTELFF
-	TRBV5-1	TRBJ1-5	-	TGCGCCAGCAGCCCAGGACAGAATCAGCCCCAGCATTTT	CASSPGQNQPQHF
TRBD2	TRBV7-9	TRBJ2-3	once	TGTGCCAGCAGCTTAGTAGCGGGCTCAGATACGCAGTATTTT	CASSLVAGSDTQYF
TRBD1	TRBV19	TRBJ2-7	-	TGTGCCAGTAGACAATACAGGGGAAGCTCCTACGAGCAGTACTTC	CASRQYRGSSYEQYF
-	TRBV2	TRBJ2-5	-	TGTGCCAGCAGCTTGGGGGGAAGAGGAGAGACCCAGTACTTC	CASSLGGRGETQYF
TRBD1	TRBV28	TRBJ2-5	-	TGTGCCAGCAGTTTGCCCGGGACAGCGAACCTACAAGAGACCCAGTACTTC	CASSLPGTANLQETQYF
-	TRBV7-2	TRBJ2-7	-	TGTGCCAGCAGCTCTTACTACGAGCAGTACTTC	CASSSYYEQYF
-	TRBV7-3	TRBJ2-5	-	TGTGCCAGCAGCTTAGAGGTCCAAGAGACCCAGTACTTC	CASSLEVQETQYF
TRBD2	TRBV6-1	TRBJ2-7	-	TGTGCCAGCAGTGAAGCTAGGAAGCGGGAGCTGCGGGAGCAGTACTTC	CASSEARKRELREQYF
TRBD1	TRBV19	TRBJ1-3	-	TGTGCCAGTAGCGTGACAGGGGAAGGAAACACCATATATTTT	CASSVTGEGNTIYF
TRBD1	TRBV7-9	TRBJ2-1	-	TGTGCCAGCAGCCCTCGGACAGGGCGGGTTGGAAATGAGCAGTTCTTC	CASSPRTGRVGNEQFF
TRBD2	TRBV5-1	TRBJ2-3	-	TGCGCCAGCAGCCGCGGGGGTAGCACAGATACGCAGTATTTT	CASSRGGSTDTQYF
TRBD1	TRBV30	TRBJ1-1	-	TGTGCCTGGTCTACTGGGACAGGGCCAAGGGCTTTCTTT	CAWSTGTGPRAFF
-	TRBV27	TRBJ2-1	-	TGTGCCAGCAGTTTATGGGCGGGATTGGGGGGTGAGCAGTTCTTC	CASSLWAGLGGEQFF